The text below deals with one T cell receptor (beta chain). This clonotype was counted at least ten times. Which antigen it targets is not known. It has no much larger one-base neighbor in the sample; base qualities were not kept. The record originates from a study of Graves' ophthalmopathy and Graves' hyperthyroidism (dated by TCRdb to 2016 to 2018). Background on the whole study: Peripheral blood was collected before any treatment was given, at the time of initial diagnosis. To explore V-J signatures distinguishing ophthalmopathy from hyperthyroidism, a discovery set of 100 patients (fewer than 45 ophthalmopathy, 57 stable hyperthyroidism) was enrolled. T-cell repertoires of thyroid tissue and blood were compared in six or seven hyperthyroidism patients. To tell Graves' ophthalmopathy apart from Graves' hyperthyroidism, and to predict which patients would progress to ophthalmopathy, the study relied on TCR beta repertoire signatures. Following sampling, methimazole starting at 30 mg daily was administered to hyperthyroidism patients, and high-dose intravenous methylprednisolone was administered to ophthalmopathy patients. The independent validation cohort included about 19 hyperthyroidism patients plus 17 patients who later progressed from hyperthyroidism to ophthalmopathy. In total, 135 blood samples were TCR-sequenced: 43 ophthalmopathy, around 75 hyperthyroidism and about 17 hyperthyroidism-to-ophthalmopathy patients. Beyond this particular receptor, the publication reports: In validation, the model predicted ophthalmopathy progression with nearly 71% sensitivity and 72.22% specificity; around twelve predicted patients were CT-confirmed with GO in a median of approximately 6.2 months. Most expanded thyroid clonotypes with frequency above 0.001 were also detected in blood, suggesting blood repertoires may reflect the thyroid immune response. In cross-validation, the 13-signature model distinguished ophthalmopathy from stable hyperthyroidism with approximately 88% sensitivity and 81.08% specificity, and in the test set the corresponding values were approximately 80% and 75%. No statistical method was used to set the sample size in advance, and the investigators knew which group each participant was assigned to.

For repertoire sequencing, the TCR beta CDR3 regions were amplified from RNA transcripts. The first round of RT-PCR was done with HTBI primers and the Qiagen OneStep RT-PCR kit, and was followed by a second round of multiplex PCR, then size selection and purification. Libraries were sequenced paired-end with 100 bp reads on an Illumina HiSeq2000. For the original study's pipeline: Reads were processed with SOAPnuke, discarding reads with adapters, uncalled bases, mean Phred below 15, or no exact constant-primer or identifier match. High-quality paired reads were merged with COPE v1.2.5. Each unique nucleotide sequence was defined as a clonotype, and clonotypes were aligned to IMGT TRB V, D and J references with MiTCR v1.1. Only V-J combinations with frequency above 0.0001 were analysed, covering around 99% of repertoires. For each V-J combination, a TCR clonal expansion and chaos score was defined as F50 clonal expansion divided by the chaos observed in the TCRdist matrix. Welch's t-statistics and random forest were used to reduce features to about 14 V-J combinations, which were fed into a naive Bayes classifier. The similarity between thyroid and blood repertoires was quantified using the Morisita-Horn index. TCRdb itself trimmed the public reads at Q25 with fastp, ran MiXCR and retained productive beta chains. Identical CDR3 proteins give one entry, which carries the most common genes and DNA. These V and J calls derive from TCRdb rather than the authors' analysis. This sample comprises a few hundred thousand distinct CDR3 sequences, roughly a sixth of them detected only once. The leading ten clones occupy around 12% of the sample.

Spanning cysteine to phenylalanine, the CDR3 consists of 13 amino acids. Of all the DNA, just the CDR3 is kept, 39 bases in frame from base 1. At the junction V is shortened by 1 base and J by 4 bases, with 10 bases in between. CDR1 is given as SQVTM and CDR2 as ANQGSEA, both from the germline V gene. The ophthalmopathy patients had moderately to severely active disease, with a Clinical Activity Score of 3 or higher, a NOSPECS grade of 4 or higher, and a disease duration of less than 3 months. Anyone with other autoimmune diseases, uncontrolled infections, pregnancy or lactation was excluded from the study. Diagnosis relied on clinical symptoms, serum thyroxine, TRAb, thyroid ultrasound and orbital computed tomography. Using Ficoll-Paque density gradient centrifugation, PBMCs were isolated from roughly 9.2 ml of fresh peripheral blood. Trizol reagent was used to extract the total RNA, and its quality was then checked on an Agilent 2100 Bioanalyzer.

Recombination linked TRBV29-1 to TRBJ1-2; the D gene is not confidently resolved. The receptor was isolated from an adult man with Graves' ophthalmopathy. The sample was peripheral blood. The DNA reads as follows: TGCAGCGTTGAAGTCTACGACGTCTATGGCTACACCTTC. It is translated as CSVEVYDVYGYTF.